The rows below give T cell receptor beta chains drawn from one sample of a study of vaccination and CD4 T cells after COVID-19. These receptors have no known antigen. TCRdb reprocessed the PCR reads via MiXCR and lists one record per CDR3 protein. The table records about 10,000 distinct CDR3 sequences, about 42% of them present only once. Sequencing was done on a sample of CD4+ T cells from blood, cultured in vitro. These receptor sequences come from a human donor who had recovered from COVID-19. The CDR3 runs from the conserved cysteine through the conserved F or W. The D gene is left open where the match is weak. Where a row states a size, it is once, few, many or the class of an expanded clone; other rows omit it.

d_call j_call v_call clone_size cdr3_length cdr3_aa cdr3_nt
TRBD2 TRBJ2-3 TRBV20-1 - 15 CSARGGSGGTDTQYF TGCAGTGCTAGAGGCGGTAGCGGGGGCACAGATACGCAGTATTTT
- TRBJ1-1 TRBV5-6 - 15 CASLGATSMNTEAFF TGTGCCAGCCTAGGGGCCACTTCCATGAACACTGAAGCTTTCTTT
TRBD2 TRBJ2-1 TRBV20-1 - 15 CSAIPAGGDYNEQFF TGCAGTGCCATCCCTGCGGGGGGCGATTACAATGAGCAGTTCTTC
- TRBJ1-6 TRBV4-1 - 17 CASSQGAGRTYNSPLHF TGCGCCAGCAGCCAAGGGGCAGGGAGAACCTATAATTCACCCCTCCACTTT
- TRBJ1-2 TRBV2 - 15 CASTPRRGSGYGYTF TGTGCCAGCACCCCTCGGCGGGGGTCGGGCTATGGCTACACCTTC
- TRBJ1-2 TRBV2 - 12 CASKPDAESYTF TGTGCCAGCAAACCGGACGCAGAAAGCTACACCTTC
- TRBJ2-3 TRBV20-1 - 14 CSARYGRAFDTQYF TGCAGTGCTAGATATGGACGGGCATTCGATACGCAGTATTTT
TRBD1 TRBJ1-2 TRBV6-5 - 14 CASSYPGQDYGYTF TGTGCCAGCAGTTACCCTGGACAGGACTATGGCTACACCTTC
- TRBJ1-4 TRBV7-9 - 15 CASSLIRPRGEKLFF TGTGCCAGCAGCTTAATTCGGCCTAGGGGTGAAAAACTGTTTTTT
- TRBJ2-7 TRBV11-3 few 14 CASSPYGGHYEQYF TGTGCCAGCAGTCCCTACGGGGGCCACTACGAGCAGTACTTC
TRBD2 TRBJ2-3 TRBV6-5 - 16 CASSYSGGWSTDTQYF TGTGCCAGCAGCTACTCGGGGGGGTGGAGCACAGATACGCAGTATTTT
- TRBJ2-7 TRBV20-1 - 12 CSATGSSYEQYF TGCAGTGCAACAGGTAGCTCCTACGAGCAGTACTTC
- TRBJ2-5 TRBV11-2 - 15 CASSLRGGTQETQYF TGTGCCAGCAGCCTTAGGGGGGGGACTCAAGAGACCCAGTACTTC
- TRBJ2-3 TRBV19 - 14 CASSVGRSTDTQYF TGTGCCAGTAGTGTGGGTCGGAGCACAGATACGCAGTATTTT
- TRBJ1-1 TRBV12-3/TRBV12-4 few 13 CASSLRPGGEAFF TGTGCCAGCAGTTTGAGGCCAGGAGGTGAAGCTTTCTTT
TRBD2 TRBJ2-3 TRBV24-1 few 15 CATSRGLAYTDTQYF TGTGCCACCAGTCGAGGACTAGCTTACACAGATACGCAGTATTTT
- TRBJ2-1 TRBV10-1 - 15 CASHGGAGGRNEQFF TGCGCCAGTCATGGAGGGGCAGGGGGTCGTAATGAGCAGTTCTTC
TRBD2 TRBJ2-5 TRBV7-9 - 16 CASSLVGGGKQETQYF TGTGCCAGCAGCTTGGTCGGCGGGGGGAAACAAGAGACCCAGTACTTC
- TRBJ1-1 TRBV6-1 few 14 CASKVGETNTEAFF TGTGCCAGCAAGGTTGGGGAGACGAACACTGAAGCTTTCTTT
- TRBJ1-2 TRBV11-2 - 13 CASSPDPARDYTF TGTGCCAGCAGCCCCGACCCGGCGAGAGACTACACCTTC
- TRBJ1-2 TRBV7-2 - 11 CASSLDGGYTF TGTGCCAGCAGCTTGGATGGTGGCTACACCTTC
TRBD1 TRBJ1-2 TRBV5-4 - 16 CASSLGGTGGLYGYTF TGTGCCAGCAGCTTGGGGGGGACAGGGGGCTTGTATGGCTACACCTTC
TRBD2 TRBJ2-5 TRBV6-2/TRBV6-3 - 17 CASSFRLAGGLGETQYF TGTGCCAGCAGTTTCCGACTAGCGGGGGGCCTCGGAGAGACCCAGTACTTC
- TRBJ1-6 TRBV5-6 - 15 CASSSLGVVNSPLHF TGTGCCAGCAGTTCGCTCGGGGTCGTCAATTCACCCCTCCACTTT
TRBD1 TRBJ2-5 TRBV19 - 13 CASSTGGRETQYF TGTGCCAGTTCGACAGGGGGCCGGGAGACCCAGTACTTC
- TRBJ1-2 TRBV19 - 16 CASSSLGRGNPYGYTF TGTGCCAGTAGTAGCCTCGGGAGGGGGAACCCTTATGGCTACACCTTC
- TRBJ1-5 TRBV7-9 - 14 CASSLDRMDQPQHF TGTGCCAGCAGCTTAGACAGGATGGATCAGCCCCAGCATTTT
- TRBJ1-6 TRBV2 few 15 CASSDSLPDRSPLHF TGTGCCAGCAGTGACTCCCTGCCCGACAGGTCACCCCTCCACTTT
- TRBJ2-7 TRBV5-1 - 15 CASSLEGGSSYEQYF TGCGCCAGCAGCTTGGAGGGCGGAAGCTCCTACGAGCAGTACTTC
- TRBJ1-4 TRBV21-1 once 20 CASSKSSRDQRGASDEKLFF TGTGCCAGCAGCAAATCGTCCAGGGATCAACGAGGAGCGTCCGACGAAAAACTGTTTTTT
TRBD1 TRBJ1-2 TRBV10-1 few 13 CASSDGQAYGYTF TGCGCCAGCAGTGACGGACAGGCCTATGGCTACACCTTC
TRBD1 TRBJ1-1 TRBV6-2/TRBV6-3 - 16 CASSRDRTSRNTEAFF TGTGCCAGCAGTCGGGACAGGACATCTAGGAACACTGAAGCTTTCTTT
TRBD1 TRBJ1-5 TRBV2 - 16 CASKETGGYSNQPQHF TGTGCCAGCAAGGAGACAGGGGGTTATAGCAATCAGCCCCAGCATTTT
- TRBJ1-2 TRBV30 - 11 CAWSVRAGYTF TGTGCCTGGAGTGTAAGGGCCGGCTACACCTTC
- TRBJ2-7 TRBV20-1 few 14 CSARGVDFVYEQYF TGCAGTGCCCGGGGTGTGGATTTCGTCTACGAGCAGTACTTC
- TRBJ2-6 TRBV2 few 14 CASSGRSGANVLTF TGTGCCAGCAGCGGCCGCTCTGGGGCCAACGTCCTGACTTTC
TRBD1 TRBJ1-2 TRBV30 few 12 CAWSRGQPGYTF TGTGCCTGGAGCCGGGGACAGCCCGGCTACACCTTC
- TRBJ2-2 TRBV5-5 - 13 CASSLSSTGELFF TGTGCCAGCAGCTTGAGCAGCACCGGGGAGCTGTTTTTT
- TRBJ1-6 TRBV27 few 13 CASRKAWDPPLHF TGTGCCAGCAGAAAGGCGTGGGATCCACCCCTCCACTTT
- TRBJ1-1 TRBV7-8 - 15 CASSFGQIPDTEAFF TGTGCCAGCAGCTTTGGACAAATCCCCGACACTGAAGCTTTCTTT
- TRBJ1-3 TRBV4-1 - 15 CASSPRADSGNTIYF TGCGCCAGCAGCCCGCGGGCGGACTCTGGAAACACCATATATTTT
- TRBJ2-5 TRBV12-3/TRBV12-4 - 13 CATTERGQETQYF TGTGCCACCACCGAAAGGGGACAAGAGACCCAGTACTTC
- TRBJ1-5 TRBV6-5 - 15 CASSYSSHSRQPQHF TGTGCCAGCAGTTACTCGAGCCACTCCCGGCAGCCCCAGCATTTT
- TRBJ1-6 TRBV27 few 17 CASSSTFYRELFSPLHF TGTGCCAGCAGTTCAACATTTTACCGGGAACTATTTTCACCCCTCCACTTT
- TRBJ1-3 TRBV12-3/TRBV12-4 few 12 CASSQSGNTIYF TGTGCCAGCAGTCAATCTGGAAACACCATATATTTT
- TRBJ1-1 TRBV7-2 - 17 CASTPPPGERPNTEAFF TGTGCCAGCACCCCTCCGCCAGGGGAGAGGCCCAACACTGAAGCTTTCTTT
TRBD1 TRBJ1-1 TRBV6-1 - 11 CASSDDRAAFF TGTGCCAGCAGTGATGACAGGGCAGCTTTCTTT
TRBD2 TRBJ2-5 TRBV7-9 - 17 CASSSTSGGAFVETQYF TGTGCCAGCAGCTCCACTAGCGGGGGGGCCTTTGTAGAGACCCAGTACTTC
TRBD2 TRBJ2-5 TRBV12-3/TRBV12-4 few 14 CASSLGTSGETQYF TGTGCCAGCAGTCTGGGGACTAGCGGGGAGACCCAGTACTTC
TRBD1 TRBJ1-1 TRBV20-1 few 15 CSAGTGAAANTEAFF TGCAGTGCTGGAACAGGGGCAGCCGCGAACACTGAAGCTTTCTTT
- TRBJ2-7 TRBV12-3/TRBV12-4 - 13 CASSPRGPYEQYF TGTGCCAGCAGCCCGAGGGGCCCCTACGAGCAGTACTTC